This is a list of T cell receptor beta chains from one sample in a study of CD8 T cells in Susac syndrome. Each CDR3 protein is one row after TCRdb ran MiXCR on the immunoSEQ multiplex PCR reads. The data contain 85,000 to 90,000 distinct CDR3 sequences, roughly 91% of them singletons. Material for sequencing was CD8+ T cells from PBMCs. These receptors all stem from a human donor in good health. The CDR3 runs from the conserved cysteine through the conserved F or W. The order of the fields is D gene, V gene, J gene, clone size, CDR3 DNA, CDR3 protein. The D gene is left open where the match is weak. Part of the rows lack a size; the others show once, few, many or a class for expanded clones.

d_call: NA; v_call: TRBV12-3/TRBV12-4; j_call: TRBJ2-2; clone_size: NA; cdr3_nt: TGTGCCAGCAGTTTCCCCGGGACCGAAGAGCTGTTTTTT; cdr3_aa: CASSFPGTEELFF
d_call: NA; v_call: TRBV12-3/TRBV12-4; j_call: TRBJ2-7; clone_size: NA; cdr3_nt: TGTGCCAGCAGGCAGGACAACTACGAGCAGTACTTC; cdr3_aa: CASRQDNYEQYF
d_call: NA; v_call: TRBV9; j_call: TRBJ2-7; clone_size: NA; cdr3_nt: TGTGCCAGCAGCGGGCCGGGCCCTATCTACGAGCAGTACTTC; cdr3_aa: CASSGPGPIYEQYF
d_call: TRBD1; v_call: TRBV27; j_call: TRBJ2-1; clone_size: NA; cdr3_nt: TGTGCCAGCAGTTTATCGACAGGGGGCTATGAGCAGTTCTTC; cdr3_aa: CASSLSTGGYEQFF
d_call: NA; v_call: TRBV29-1; j_call: TRBJ1-2; clone_size: NA; cdr3_nt: TGCAGCGTTGAACGGTTGTGGGATACTAACTATGGCTACACCTTC; cdr3_aa: CSVERLWDTNYGYTF
d_call: TRBD1; v_call: TRBV11-2; j_call: TRBJ1-1; clone_size: NA; cdr3_nt: TGTGCCACATCCGGGACAGGGATCACTGAAGCTTTCTTT; cdr3_aa: CATSGTGITEAFF
d_call: TRBD1; v_call: TRBV29-1; j_call: TRBJ1-2; clone_size: NA; cdr3_nt: TGCAGCGGGGGGACAGTCTATGGCTACACCTTC; cdr3_aa: CSGGTVYGYTF
d_call: TRBD2; v_call: TRBV23-1; j_call: TRBJ2-1; clone_size: NA; cdr3_nt: TGCGCCAGCAGTAAAACTAGCGGAGAGGGGAATGAGCAGTTCTTC; cdr3_aa: CASSKTSGEGNEQFF
d_call: NA; v_call: TRBV3-1; j_call: TRBJ1-5; clone_size: NA; cdr3_nt: TGTGCCAGCAGCCAAGGGACGGCTAATCAGCCCCAGCATTTT; cdr3_aa: CASSQGTANQPQHF
d_call: TRBD1; v_call: TRBV19; j_call: TRBJ2-7; clone_size: NA; cdr3_nt: TGTGCCAGTAGCCCAGGGACAGGGACCGAGCAGTACTTC; cdr3_aa: CASSPGTGTEQYF
d_call: NA; v_call: TRBV7-9; j_call: TRBJ1-2; clone_size: NA; cdr3_nt: TGTGCCAGCACCCCCCTCACCGGGTTCCTTATCTATGGCTACACCTTC; cdr3_aa: CASTPLTGFLIYGYTF
d_call: NA; v_call: TRBV7-9; j_call: TRBJ1-1; clone_size: once; cdr3_nt: TGTGCCAGCAGCTTAGGAGTTGGGTGGGACGAAGCTTTCTTT; cdr3_aa: CASSLGVGWDEAFF
d_call: NA; v_call: TRBV15; j_call: TRBJ2-3; clone_size: NA; cdr3_nt: TGTGCCACCAGCAGGGGGGGTAGCACAGATACGCAGTATTTT; cdr3_aa: CATSRGGSTDTQYF
d_call: NA; v_call: TRBV29-1; j_call: TRBJ2-7; clone_size: NA; cdr3_nt: TGCAGCGTTGAAATCGGGGCGAGCTCCTACGAGCAGTACTTC; cdr3_aa: CSVEIGASSYEQYF
d_call: TRBD1; v_call: TRBV11-2; j_call: TRBJ2-1; clone_size: once; cdr3_nt: TGTGCCAGCAGCTCCACCGGGACAGGGTCCAATGAGCAGTTCTTC; cdr3_aa: CASSSTGTGSNEQFF
d_call: NA; v_call: TRBV12-3/TRBV12-4; j_call: TRBJ1-2; clone_size: NA; cdr3_nt: TGTGCCACCAGCCTCAACCCCCTTGCTGGCTACACCTTC; cdr3_aa: CATSLNPLAGYTF
d_call: NA; v_call: TRBV11-2; j_call: TRBJ2-7; clone_size: NA; cdr3_nt: TGTGCCAGCAGCTTAGGGGACGGAACCTACGAGCAGTACTTC; cdr3_aa: CASSLGDGTYEQYF
d_call: NA; v_call: TRBV5-1; j_call: TRBJ2-1; clone_size: NA; cdr3_nt: TGCGCCAGCAGCTTTACTCCCTTGGATGAGCAGTTCTTC; cdr3_aa: CASSFTPLDEQFF
d_call: NA; v_call: TRBV13; j_call: TRBJ2-3; clone_size: NA; cdr3_nt: TGTGCCAGCAGCTTAGCCAGCTACTCCACAGATACGCAGTATTTT; cdr3_aa: CASSLASYSTDTQYF
d_call: TRBD2; v_call: TRBV3-1; j_call: TRBJ2-5; clone_size: NA; cdr3_nt: TGTGCCAGCAGCCCTTACCTAGCGGGGGGCCAAGAGACCCAGTACTTC; cdr3_aa: CASSPYLAGGQETQYF
d_call: TRBD2; v_call: TRBV2; j_call: TRBJ2-5; clone_size: NA; cdr3_nt: TGTGCCAGCAGGCCCCTAGCGGGGGGGCGGGAGACCCAGTACTTC; cdr3_aa: CASRPLAGGRETQYF
d_call: TRBD1; v_call: TRBV29-1; j_call: TRBJ2-3; clone_size: once; cdr3_nt: TGCAGCGTTGTACCCTGGGACAGCGACCTCACAGATACGCAGTATTTT; cdr3_aa: CSVVPWDSDLTDTQYF
d_call: NA; v_call: TRBV20-1; j_call: TRBJ1-5; clone_size: few; cdr3_nt: TGCAGTGCTAGCCCCTCGTTAGGGAGCAATCAGCCCCAGCATTTT; cdr3_aa: CSASPSLGSNQPQHF
d_call: NA; v_call: TRBV3-1; j_call: TRBJ1-5; clone_size: NA; cdr3_nt: TGTGCCAGCAGCCAAGATGATAGGGGAGGTCAGCCCCAGCATTTT; cdr3_aa: CASSQDDRGGQPQHF
d_call: NA; v_call: TRBV13; j_call: TRBJ2-5; clone_size: NA; cdr3_nt: TGTGCCAGCAGCACCTCCGGCAAGACCCAGTACTTC; cdr3_aa: CASSTSGKTQYF
d_call: NA; v_call: TRBV2; j_call: TRBJ1-4; clone_size: NA; cdr3_nt: TGTGCCAGCAGTGAAGCGCTGGGGGAAAAACTGTTTTTT; cdr3_aa: CASSEALGEKLFF
d_call: NA; v_call: TRBV6-6; j_call: TRBJ2-1; clone_size: NA; cdr3_nt: TGTGCCAGCAGTCCCCCGTTCCTTAGCTCCTACAATGAGCAGTTCTTC; cdr3_aa: CASSPPFLSSYNEQFF
d_call: TRBD1; v_call: TRBV20-1; j_call: TRBJ1-3; clone_size: NA; cdr3_nt: TGCAGTGCTAGAAACCCAGGGGGTAACTCTGGAAACACCATATATTTT; cdr3_aa: CSARNPGGNSGNTIYF
d_call: TRBD1; v_call: TRBV20-1; j_call: TRBJ2-7; clone_size: NA; cdr3_nt: TGCAGTGCTAGAGGCCAGGGGGAAGACGGGCAGTACTTC; cdr3_aa: CSARGQGEDGQYF
d_call: TRBD1; v_call: TRBV7-9; j_call: TRBJ1-6; clone_size: NA; cdr3_nt: TGTGCCAGCAGCTCTAGACAGGGGCAGGGTTCACCCCTCCACTTT; cdr3_aa: CASSSRQGQGSPLHF
d_call: NA; v_call: TRBV9; j_call: TRBJ1-1; clone_size: once; cdr3_nt: TGTGCCGCGCAACCGGTTGGTTCGACTGAAGCTTTCTTT; cdr3_aa: CAAQPVGSTEAFF
d_call: TRBD2; v_call: TRBV2; j_call: TRBJ2-5; clone_size: NA; cdr3_nt: TGTGCCAGCAGTGAAAGCGGGATCCAAGAGACCCAGTACTTC; cdr3_aa: CASSESGIQETQYF
d_call: TRBD1; v_call: TRBV2; j_call: TRBJ1-1; clone_size: NA; cdr3_nt: TGTGCCGTCCACAGGGGGCCCACTGAAGCTTTCTTT; cdr3_aa: CAVHRGPTEAFF
d_call: NA; v_call: TRBV6-2/TRBV6-3; j_call: TRBJ2-7; clone_size: NA; cdr3_nt: TGTGCCAGCAGTTACCACGGGACTGCGATTCCTTACGAGCAGTACTTC; cdr3_aa: CASSYHGTAIPYEQYF
d_call: NA; v_call: TRBV27; j_call: TRBJ1-2; clone_size: NA; cdr3_nt: TGTGCCAGCAGTTTATCACAGGGTTCGATATATGGCTACACCTTC; cdr3_aa: CASSLSQGSIYGYTF
d_call: NA; v_call: TRBV20-1; j_call: TRBJ2-7; clone_size: once; cdr3_nt: TGCAGTGCTAAGGCAGGGCTCGAGCAGTACTTC; cdr3_aa: CSAKAGLEQYF
d_call: NA; v_call: TRBV29-1; j_call: TRBJ1-1; clone_size: NA; cdr3_nt: TGCAGCGTTGAGTTATGGCAGGATGTCCACACTGAAGCTTTCTTT; cdr3_aa: CSVELWQDVHTEAFF
d_call: TRBD1; v_call: TRBV13; j_call: TRBJ2-1; clone_size: NA; cdr3_nt: TGTGCCAGCAGCAAAGCGCGGACAGGGACGATATCCTACAATGAGCAGTTCTTC; cdr3_aa: CASSKARTGTISYNEQFF
d_call: TRBD1; v_call: TRBV4-1; j_call: TRBJ2-7; clone_size: NA; cdr3_nt: TGCGCCAGCAGCCAAGTGCACAGGGGGCCTTACGAGCAGTACTTC; cdr3_aa: CASSQVHRGPYEQYF
d_call: TRBD1; v_call: TRBV3-1; j_call: TRBJ1-4; clone_size: NA; cdr3_nt: TGTGCCAGCAGCCCTGCAGACAGGGGGCATGAAAAACTGTTTTTT; cdr3_aa: CASSPADRGHEKLFF
d_call: NA; v_call: TRBV27; j_call: TRBJ2-1; clone_size: NA; cdr3_nt: TGTGCCAGCAGCTTATACCAGGGCCCCAATGAGCAGTTCTTC; cdr3_aa: CASSLYQGPNEQFF
d_call: NA; v_call: TRBV4-1; j_call: TRBJ2-5; clone_size: NA; cdr3_nt: TGCGCCAGCGCCGATTATGGGGACTCCACTCGGGAGACCCAGTACTTC; cdr3_aa: CASADYGDSTRETQYF
d_call: NA; v_call: TRBV5-1; j_call: TRBJ2-7; clone_size: NA; cdr3_nt: TGCGCCAGCAGCTTGGAAGGGGGGAAGGTTTACGAGCAGTACTTC; cdr3_aa: CASSLEGGKVYEQYF
d_call: TRBD1; v_call: TRBV20-1; j_call: TRBJ2-7; clone_size: NA; cdr3_nt: TGCAGTGTCGTGGGACAGGAGACCTACGAGCAGTACTTC; cdr3_aa: CSVVGQETYEQYF
d_call: NA; v_call: TRBV5-1; j_call: TRBJ1-1; clone_size: NA; cdr3_nt: TGCGCCAGCAGCTTGTCTCCTAACGCGAACACTGAAGCTTTCTTT; cdr3_aa: CASSLSPNANTEAFF
d_call: TRBD1; v_call: TRBV7-9; j_call: TRBJ2-2; clone_size: once; cdr3_nt: TGTGCCAGCAGTCACCGGGGACAGTCGAACACCGGGGAGCTGTTTTTT; cdr3_aa: CASSHRGQSNTGELFF
d_call: NA; v_call: TRBV6-6; j_call: TRBJ2-7; clone_size: NA; cdr3_nt: TGTGCCAGCAGTTCGCCTCGGGGGGAGCAGTACTTC; cdr3_aa: CASSSPRGEQYF
d_call: NA; v_call: TRBV4-1; j_call: TRBJ1-5; clone_size: NA; cdr3_nt: TGCGCCAGCAGCCAAGAAGTGGGAAATAGCAATCAGCCCCAGCATTTT; cdr3_aa: CASSQEVGNSNQPQHF
d_call: NA; v_call: TRBV7-8; j_call: TRBJ1-2; clone_size: NA; cdr3_nt: TGTGCCAGCAGCTTAAAAGGGGTGACCCTCTATGGCTACACCTTC; cdr3_aa: CASSLKGVTLYGYTF
d_call: NA; v_call: TRBV7-9; j_call: TRBJ2-1; clone_size: NA; cdr3_nt: TGTGCCAGCAGCTTAGGACAGACTAGCTCCTACAATGAGCAGTTCTTC; cdr3_aa: CASSLGQTSSYNEQFF
d_call: NA; v_call: TRBV20-1; j_call: TRBJ2-7; clone_size: NA; cdr3_nt: TGCAGTGCTAGTTACAGGGCCGCCTACGAGCAGTACTTC; cdr3_aa: CSASYRAAYEQYF
d_call: NA; v_call: TRBV29-1; j_call: TRBJ2-3; clone_size: NA; cdr3_nt: TGCAGCGTTTCTGTGGCTTCCCCAGATACGCAGTATTTT; cdr3_aa: CSVSVASPDTQYF
d_call: TRBD2; v_call: TRBV6-4; j_call: TRBJ2-3; clone_size: NA; cdr3_nt: TGTGCCAGCAGTGACGCTAGCGGGGGGGGGACAGATACGCAGTATTTT; cdr3_aa: CASSDASGGGTDTQYF